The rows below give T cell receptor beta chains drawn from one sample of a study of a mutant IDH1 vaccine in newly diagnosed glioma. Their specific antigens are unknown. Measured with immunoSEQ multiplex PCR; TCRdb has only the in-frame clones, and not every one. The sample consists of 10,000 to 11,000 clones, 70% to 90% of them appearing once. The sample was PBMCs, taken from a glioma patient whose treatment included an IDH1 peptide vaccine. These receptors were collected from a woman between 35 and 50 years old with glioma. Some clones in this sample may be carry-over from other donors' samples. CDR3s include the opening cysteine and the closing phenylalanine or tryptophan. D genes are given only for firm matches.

TGTGCCAGCAGGCCGCGGGGGATCACAGTGGAGACCCAGTACTTC,CASRPRGITVETQYF,TRBV11-2,TRBJ2-5,TRBD2
TGTGCCAGCAGCCCGGCAACCGAAGACACCATATATTTT,CASSPATEDTIYF,TRBV7-9,TRBJ1-3,.
TGTGCCTGGAGTGTACAGGGACTAGCGGGGGCCCTGGGCGCCGGGGAGCTGTTTTTT,CAWSVQGLAGALGAGELFF,TRBV30,TRBJ2-2,TRBD2
TGTGCCACCAGCAGTACGAGAGTCTGGATGAACACTGAAGCTTTCTTT,CATSSTRVWMNTEAFF,TRBV15,TRBJ1-1,.
TGCGCCAGCAGCCAAGATTATTCGAGAGGGGAGACCCAGTACTTC,CASSQDYSRGETQYF,TRBV4-1,TRBJ2-5,.
TGCGCCAGCAGCTTGGGACAGGGTAATTTCTTC,CASSLGQGNFF,TRBV5-1,TRBJ2-1,TRBD1
TGTGCCAGCAGTTACCCCGGGGGAGCGGGGGGCTATGAGCAGTTCTTC,CASSYPGGAGGYEQFF,TRBV6-5,TRBJ2-1,TRBD2
TGTGCCAGCAGTCCGTCCCCCTCGGCGGCGGGGGCAGATACGCAGTATTTT,CASSPSPSAAGADTQYF,TRBV27,TRBJ2-3,TRBD2
TGCGCCAGCAGCTTGCCAGGGTACCATGGCTACACCTTC,CASSLPGYHGYTF,TRBV5-1,TRBJ1-2,.
TGTGCCAGCAGCTTGCTACAGGGTAATCAGCCCCAGCATTTT,CASSLLQGNQPQHF,TRBV5-8,TRBJ1-5,.
TGTGCCAGCAGCTTGGGACTCCTTGAGGGAGGTAACACAGATACGCAGTATTTT,CASSLGLLEGGNTDTQYF,TRBV5-8,TRBJ2-3,.
TGTGCCAGCAGCTTGTTGGGGACGATCACAGATACGCAGTATTTT,CASSLLGTITDTQYF,TRBV5-8,TRBJ2-3,.
TGTGCCAGCAAGGGGGATCTCACCGGGGAGCTGTTTTTT,CASKGDLTGELFF,TRBV9,TRBJ2-2,.
TGTGCCTATATGGACAGGGGGTTAGGATACGAGCAGTACTTC,CAYMDRGLGYEQYF,TRBV30,TRBJ2-7,TRBD1
TGTGCCAGCAGCCGAACCGGGACAGATTATCGGGGCTACACCTTC,CASSRTGTDYRGYTF,TRBV7-8,TRBJ1-2,TRBD1